The rows below give T cell receptor beta chains drawn from one sample of a study of siplizumab effects on memory and regulatory T cells. Method: immunoSEQ multiplex PCR; TCRdb's copy keeps in-frame clones and lacks some. The data hold roughly 120,000 clones, with just under 95% observed a single time. Sample: CD4+ T cells sorted from blood. Source of these receptors: a human donor in good health. Each CDR3 is given with its conserved first and last residue. A D gene is named only where the DNA matches it firmly. Clone size is shown for a subset of rows, as once, few, many or a class of expanded clone.

size,length,J,D,V,DNA,CDR3
.,11,TRBJ2-2,.,TRBV20-1,TGCAGTGCTAGCGGTGACGGGGAGCTGTTTTTT,CSASGDGELFF
.,15,TRBJ2-7,TRBD1,TRBV6-5,TGTGCCAGCAGTTACTCGAACCGACAGGGCTACGAGCAGTACTTC,CASSYSNRQGYEQYF
.,13,TRBJ1-1,.,TRBV7-7,TGTGCTAGCAGCTTGACAGTGAACACTGAAGCTTTCTTT,CASSLTVNTEAFF
.,13,TRBJ2-7,.,TRBV6-5,TGTGCCAGCAGTCGACGGAACACCTACGAGCAGTACTTC,CASSRRNTYEQYF
.,18,TRBJ2-1,TRBD2,TRBV4-2,TGTGCCAGCAGCCTAAGCTTCCGGGGACTAGCGGGTAGGAATGAGCAGTTCTTC,CASSLSFRGLAGRNEQFF
.,13,TRBJ2-7,TRBD1,TRBV11-3,TGTGCCAGCAGCCTACGACAGGGCTACGAGCAGTACTTC,CASSLRQGYEQYF
.,12,TRBJ2-7,.,TRBV14,TGTGCCAGCAGCCAAGATCTTAGCGAGCAGTACTTC,CASSQDLSEQYF
.,17,TRBJ2-2,TRBD2,TRBV9,TGTGCCAGCAGCGTAGCCGGGGGGGATCTGAACACCGGGGAGCTGTTTTTT,CASSVAGGDLNTGELFF
.,13,TRBJ2-4,.,TRBV6-1,TGTGCCAGCAGTGAAGACAGGGAAAACATTCAGTACTTC,CASSEDRENIQYF
.,14,TRBJ1-6,.,TRBV13,TGTGCCACCGGCCAGGGAACTCATAATTCACCCCTCCACTTT,CATGQGTHNSPLHF
few,18,TRBJ2-3,TRBD2,TRBV4-1,TGCGCCAGCAGCCATTCCTCGACTAGCGGGGGCCGCACAGATACGCAGTATTTT,CASSHSSTSGGRTDTQYF
.,14,TRBJ1-5,.,TRBV27,TGTGCCAGCAGTTTAAGGGTTGGTAATCAGCCCCAGCATTTT,CASSLRVGNQPQHF
.,16,TRBJ2-7,TRBD1,TRBV5-1,TGCGCCAGCAGCTTGGATGGACAGGGGAGCTCCTACGAGCAGTACTTC,CASSLDGQGSSYEQYF
.,16,TRBJ2-7,TRBD2,TRBV11-3,TGTGCCAGCAGCTTAACTAGCGACGCAAGCTCCTACGAGCAGTACTTC,CASSLTSDASSYEQYF
.,15,TRBJ1-4,.,TRBV7-8,TGTGCCAGCAGCGTACGGGGACGGGGTAATGAAAAACTGTTTTTT,CASSVRGRGNEKLFF
.,13,TRBJ2-7,.,TRBV10-3,TGTGCCATCAGTGAGTCGAGGTCGCTGGAGCAGTACTTC,CAISESRSLEQYF
once,14,TRBJ1-1,.,TRBV9,TGTGCCAGCAGCGTCCTGGACCGAAACACTGAAGCTTTCTTT,CASSVLDRNTEAFF
.,17,TRBJ2-5,.,TRBV4-1,TGCGCCAGCAGCCAAGATTCAGGCATTTCAAGAAAAGAGACCCAGTACTTC,CASSQDSGISRKETQYF
.,16,TRBJ1-2,.,TRBV11-2,TGTGCCAGCAGCTTAGATCGGGAAGGGTCCTGGTGGGGCTACACCTTC,CASSLDREGSWWGYTF
.,16,TRBJ2-3,.,TRBV6-5,TGTGCCAGCAGTTACTCGAGCCCCAGTAGCACAGATACGCAGTATTTT,CASSYSSPSSTDTQYF
.,14,TRBJ2-2,.,TRBV7-9,TGTGCCAGCAGCTTAATGAAGGCGAGTACGGAGCTGTTTTTT,CASSLMKASTELFF
once,14,TRBJ2-5,.,TRBV19,TGTGCCAGTAGTATGTCGAGGCAGCAAGAGACCCAGTACTTC,CASSMSRQQETQYF
few,12,TRBJ2-5,.,TRBV11-3,TGTGCCAGCAGCTTTACAGGGTCGACCCAGTACTTC,CASSFTGSTQYF
once,14,TRBJ1-1,.,TRBV11-1,TGTGCCAGCAGCTTACAGGGGATAGACACTGAAGCTTTCTTT,CASSLQGIDTEAFF
.,11,TRBJ2-5,.,TRBV20-1,TGCAGTGCCGATCCCGTAGAGACCCAGTACTTC,CSADPVETQYF